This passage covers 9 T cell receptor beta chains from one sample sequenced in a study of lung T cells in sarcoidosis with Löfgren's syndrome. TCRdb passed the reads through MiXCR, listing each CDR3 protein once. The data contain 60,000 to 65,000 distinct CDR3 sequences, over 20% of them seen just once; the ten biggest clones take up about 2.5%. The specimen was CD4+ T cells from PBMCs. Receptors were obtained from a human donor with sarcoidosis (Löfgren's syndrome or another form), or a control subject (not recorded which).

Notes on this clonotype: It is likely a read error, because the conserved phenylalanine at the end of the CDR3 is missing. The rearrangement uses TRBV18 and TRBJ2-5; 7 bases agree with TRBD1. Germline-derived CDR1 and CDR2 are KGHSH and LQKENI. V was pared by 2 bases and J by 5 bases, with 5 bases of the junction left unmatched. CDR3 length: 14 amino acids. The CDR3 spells CASSPKGATETQYL. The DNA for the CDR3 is TGTGCCAGCTCACCAAAGGGGGCCACGGAGACCCAGTACCTC.

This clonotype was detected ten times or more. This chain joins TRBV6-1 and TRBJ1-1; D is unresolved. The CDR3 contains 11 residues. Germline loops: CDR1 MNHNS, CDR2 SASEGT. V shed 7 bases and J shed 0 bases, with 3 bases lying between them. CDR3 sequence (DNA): TGTGCCAGCAAGATGAACACTGAAGCTTTCTTT. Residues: CASKMNTEAFF.

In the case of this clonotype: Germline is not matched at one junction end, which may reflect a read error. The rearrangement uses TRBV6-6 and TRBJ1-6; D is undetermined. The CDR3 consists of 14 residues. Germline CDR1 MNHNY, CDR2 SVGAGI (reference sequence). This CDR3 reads CASTGGGDNSPFHF. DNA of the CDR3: TGTGCCAGCACAGGAGGTGGGGATAATTCACCCTTCCACTTT.

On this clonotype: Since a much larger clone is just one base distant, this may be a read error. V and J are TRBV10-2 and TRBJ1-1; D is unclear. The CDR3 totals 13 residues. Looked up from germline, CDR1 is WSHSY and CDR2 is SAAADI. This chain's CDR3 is CASRDPQNTEASF. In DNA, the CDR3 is TGCGCCAGCAGAGATCCTCAGAACACTGAAGCTTCCTTT.

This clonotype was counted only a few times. The CDR3 loop reads CASSQDSTGSTKQYF. For the CDR3, the DNA is TGTGCCAGCAGCCAAGATTCAACAGGATCTACGAAGCAGTACTTC. V is TRBV3-1 and J is TRBJ2-7; tentatively, D is TRBD1 (5 bases). Trimming shortened V by 0 bases and J by 8 bases, and 17 bases separated the two germline ends. This CDR3 region has 15 residues. CDR1 is LGHDT and CDR2 is YNNKEL in the germline V gene (reference sequence).

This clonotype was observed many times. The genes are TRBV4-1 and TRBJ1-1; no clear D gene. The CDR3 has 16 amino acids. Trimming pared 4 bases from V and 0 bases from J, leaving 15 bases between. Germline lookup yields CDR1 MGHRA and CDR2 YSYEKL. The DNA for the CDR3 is TGCGCCAGCAGCCGCGGGTCTTACCAAATGAACACTGAAGCTTTCTTT. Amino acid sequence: CASSRGSYQMNTEAFF.

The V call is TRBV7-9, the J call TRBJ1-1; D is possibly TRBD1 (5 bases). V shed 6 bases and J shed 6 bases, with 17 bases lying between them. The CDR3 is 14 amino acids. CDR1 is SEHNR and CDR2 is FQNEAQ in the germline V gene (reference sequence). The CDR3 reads CASRLAQGGPEAFF. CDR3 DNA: TGTGCCAGCAGACTTGCCCAGGGAGGGCCTGAAGCTTTCTTT.

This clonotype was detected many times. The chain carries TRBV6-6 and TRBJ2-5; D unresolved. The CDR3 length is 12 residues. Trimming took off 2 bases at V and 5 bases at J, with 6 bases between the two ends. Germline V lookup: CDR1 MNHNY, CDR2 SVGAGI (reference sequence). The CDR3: CASSYTGETQYF. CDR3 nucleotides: TGTGCCAGCAGTTACACCGGGGAGACCCAGTACTTC.

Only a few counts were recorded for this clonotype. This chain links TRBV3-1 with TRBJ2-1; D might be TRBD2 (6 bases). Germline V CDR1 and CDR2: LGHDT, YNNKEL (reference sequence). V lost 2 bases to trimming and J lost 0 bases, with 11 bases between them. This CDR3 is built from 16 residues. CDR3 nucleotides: TGTGCCAGCAGCCAACCGACTAGAGGCTCCTACAATGAGCAGTTCTTC. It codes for CASSQPTRGSYNEQFF.